Below are 10 T cell receptor beta chains sequenced from a single sample in a study of tumor-infiltrating lymphocytes in primary liver carcinoma. Each 20-30 mg portion of unsorted bulk tissue served as the source for co-extraction of RNA and DNA. The authors made TCR beta cDNA from 500 ng total RNA with a constant-region primer. ARM-PCR was slightly modified, and three nested multiplex PCR rounds with it gave rise to the TCR beta libraries. It was with TRBV1-TRBV30 forward primers and a C-beta reverse primer that the first two PCR rounds were run, at 10 to 11 cycles each. TCRdb reprocessed the multiplex PCR reads via MiXCR and lists one record per CDR3 protein. The data show some 64,000 distinct CDR3 sequences, about 71% seen once. Sequenced input: liver tumor tissue from sampling region 4. Noted subset: tumor region T4, right-lateral pole. Every receptor here comes from a man aged 40-49 years with primary liver carcinoma and hepatitis B virus infection.

As to this clonotype: At one end the junction does not follow the germline gene, possibly because of a read error. The chain couples TRBV11-2 to TRBJ2-1; 9 bases are a match to TRBD1. The CDR3 loop spans 13 amino acids. Germline CDR1 is SGHAT and CDR2 is FQNNGV. The CDR3 region is CISSPDRGSERFF. The DNA for the CDR3 is TGTATCAGCAGCCCCGACAGGGGGAGTGAGCGGTTCTTC.

A single count supports this clonotype. A read error may account for a junction end that differs from germline. The gene calls are TRBV11-2 and TRBJ2-1; tentatively, D is TRBD2 (5 bases). The CDR3 is made up of 16 amino acids. Germline values: CDR1 SGHAT, CDR2 FQNNGV. CDR3: CASSLELLAEMNEQFF. The CDR3 DNA is TGTGCCAGCAGCTTAGAGCTCCTAGCAGAAATGAATGAGCAATTCTTC.

In the case of this clonotype: A much larger clone differs from this one at a single base, so this may be a read error. The chain combines TRBV6-1 with TRBJ2-7; D remains unclear. Trimming took off 5 bases at V and 0 bases at J, with 17 bases between the two ends. Per the germline V gene, CDR1 is MNHNS and CDR2 is SASEGT. This CDR3 comprises 16 residues. CDR3 nucleotide sequence: TGTGCCAGCAGTCACTCAACGGCTGCGAGCTCCTACGAGCAGTACTTC. Protein sequence: CASSHSTAASSYEQYF.

As concerns this clonotype: Relative to the germline gene, one junction end is altered; a read error may explain this. The V gene is TRBV11-1, the J gene TRBJ2-6; no firm D call. CDR1 is SGHAT and CDR2 is FQDESV in the germline V gene (reference sequence). The CDR3 covers 15 residues. The CDR3 DNA is TGTGCCAGCAGCTTGGGCCGAGCTGGGACCAACGTCCTGACTTTC. This gives the protein CASSLGRAGTNVLTF.

This clonotype was picked up a small number of times. The V gene is TRBV6-2 or TRBV6-3, the J gene TRBJ2-5, with 9 bases aligning to TRBD2. V trimming: 2 bases; J trimming: 0 bases; junction bases outside the gene matches: 7. This CDR3 is 17 amino acids long. Per germline, CDR1 MNHEY and CDR2 SVGEGT. The CDR3 protein is CASSYQAGGWDQETQYF. DNA of the CDR3: TGTGCCAGCAGTTACCAAGCGGGGGGCTGGGACCAAGAGACCCAGTACTTC.

V usage is TRBV11-2 and J usage is TRBJ2-7, with D perhaps matching TRBD2 (5 bases). Germline-derived CDR1 and CDR2 are SGHAT and FQNNGV. Trimming removed 5 bases at V and 5 bases at J, with 19 bases between. This CDR3 is built from 15 residues. CDR3 loop: CASSPSCLAEHEQYF. DNA of the CDR3: TGTGCCAGCAGCCCGTCGTGTCTAGCAGAGCACGAGCAGTACTTC.

With respect to this clonotype: This could be a read error, since a much larger clone is one nucleotide away. The V gene is TRBV28, the J gene TRBJ1-3; D may be TRBD1 (5 bases). Trimming removed 5 bases at V and 8 bases at J, with 13 bases between. CDR3 length: 13 residues. Germline values: CDR1 MDHEN, CDR2 SYDVKM. CDR3 nucleotides: TGTGCCAGCAGTCTTCCAGGGAAAGACACCATATATTTT. Protein: CASSLPGKDTIYF. Variable domain in full (rest from reference TRBV28 and TRBJ1-3): DVKVTQSSRYLVKRTGEKVFLECVQDMDHENMFWYRQDPGLGLRLIYFSYDVKMKEKGDIPEGYSVSREKKERFSLILESASTNQTSMYLCASSLPGKDTIYFGEGSWLTVV.

This sequence joins TRBV6-5 and TRBJ2-7; a weak D match, TRBD2 (6 bases). Germline-derived CDR1 and CDR2 are MNHEY and SVGAGI. The CDR3 runs 15 residues. V was trimmed by 4 bases and J by 5 bases, leaving 18 bases between them. Here the CDR3 DNA reads TGTGCCAGCAGTTGGGGCGGTGGGGACTTCGACGAGCAGTACTTC. It is translated as CASSWGGGDFDEQYF.

About this clonotype: A read error is likely, as this CDR3 ends without the conserved phenylalanine or tryptophan. The chain joins TRBV4-2 to TRBJ1-2, with a possible D match to TRBD1 (6 bases). CDR1 and CDR2 (germline): LGHNA, YNFKEQ. CDR3 length: 15 amino acids. CDR3 region: CTSSQDMGRGDGYTL. The CDR3, as DNA: TGTACCAGCAGCCAAGATATGGGCAGGGGTGATGGCTACACCTTA.

Notes on this clonotype: At one boundary the junction diverges from the germline segment, which might be a read error. The chain carries TRBV6-1 and TRBJ2-1; D gene ambiguous. Germline CDR1 MNHNS, CDR2 SASEGT. This CDR3 has 15 residues. The CDR3 region is CASRPSFDRTNVQFF. CDR3 coding DNA: TGTGCCAGCAGGCCGAGTTTTGATAGGACCAATGTGCAGTTCTTC.